What follows is one T cell receptor beta chain and its context. The antigen is unknown. The CDR3 runs to 11 residues. Per the germline V gene, CDR1 is SQVTM and CDR2 is ANQGSEA. CD45RO-CCR7+CD27+CD95- characterized naive CD8+ T cells. This sample stems from a study of CXCR3-negative and CXCR3-positive naive CD8 T cells. Researchers prepared the TRB cDNA libraries using 5' RACE with UMI labels. Using the 5' RACE reads, TCRdb records one entry per CDR3 protein without DNA. The repertoire table contains 100,000 to 150,000 distinct CDR3 sequences. General study results and limits: Expression of CXCR3 was partially reduced after cryopreservation, and fresh PBMCs were used in most assays. CXCR3-negative naive cells had less hydrophobic TRB CDR3s than did CXCR3-positive naive cells. Much lower diversity was found in memory CD8+ cells, while both naive subsets had comparably high diversity.

The chain uses TRBV29-1 and TRBJ2-2. Sequencing input: naive CXCR3- CD8+ T cells from blood. Documented subset: CD45RO-CCR7+CD27+CD95- naive CD8+ T cells lacking CXCR3 (TNR3-). The origin of this receptor is a human donor in good health. Some clones in this sample may be carry-over from other donors' samples. CDR3 loop: CSSIGSGELFF.